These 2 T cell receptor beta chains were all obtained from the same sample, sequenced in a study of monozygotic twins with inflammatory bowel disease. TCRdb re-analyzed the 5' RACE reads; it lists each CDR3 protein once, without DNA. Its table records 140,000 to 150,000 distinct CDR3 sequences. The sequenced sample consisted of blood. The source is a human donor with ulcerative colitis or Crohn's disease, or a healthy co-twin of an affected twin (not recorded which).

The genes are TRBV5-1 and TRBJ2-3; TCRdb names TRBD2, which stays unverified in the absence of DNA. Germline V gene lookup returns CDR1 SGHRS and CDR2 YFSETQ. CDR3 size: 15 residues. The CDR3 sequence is CASSFRRVDSDMQYF.

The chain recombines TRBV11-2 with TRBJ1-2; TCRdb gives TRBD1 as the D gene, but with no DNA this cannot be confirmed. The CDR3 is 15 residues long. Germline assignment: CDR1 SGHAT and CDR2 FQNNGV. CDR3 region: CASSLDNARAGGYTF. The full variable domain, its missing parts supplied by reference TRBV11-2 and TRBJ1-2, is EAGVAQSPRYKIIEKRQSVAFWCNPISGHATLYWYQQILGQGPKLLIQFQNNGVVDDSQLPKDRFSAERLKGVDSTLKIQPAKLEDSAVYLCASSLDNARAGGYTFGSGTRLTVV.